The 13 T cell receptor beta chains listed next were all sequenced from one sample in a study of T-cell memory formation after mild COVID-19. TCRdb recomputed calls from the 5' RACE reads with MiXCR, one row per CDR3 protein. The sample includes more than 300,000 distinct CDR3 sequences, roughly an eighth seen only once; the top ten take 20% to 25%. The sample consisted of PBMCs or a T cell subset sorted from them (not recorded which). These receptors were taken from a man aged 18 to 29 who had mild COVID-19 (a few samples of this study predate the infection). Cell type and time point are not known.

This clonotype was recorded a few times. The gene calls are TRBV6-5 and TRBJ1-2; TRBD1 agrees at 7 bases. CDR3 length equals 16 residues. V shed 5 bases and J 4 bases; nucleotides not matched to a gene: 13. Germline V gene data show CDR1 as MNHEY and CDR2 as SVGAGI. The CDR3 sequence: CASSRQGKSSSYGYTF. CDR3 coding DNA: TGTGCCAGCAGTAGACAGGGAAAATCATCTTCCTATGGCTACACCTTC.

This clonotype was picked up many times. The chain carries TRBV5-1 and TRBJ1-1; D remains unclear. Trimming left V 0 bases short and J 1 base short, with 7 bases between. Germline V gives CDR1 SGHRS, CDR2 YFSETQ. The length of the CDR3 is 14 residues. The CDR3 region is CASSLEPSNTEAFF. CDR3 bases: TGCGCCAGCAGCTTGGAGCCCTCGAACACTGAAGCTTTCTTT.

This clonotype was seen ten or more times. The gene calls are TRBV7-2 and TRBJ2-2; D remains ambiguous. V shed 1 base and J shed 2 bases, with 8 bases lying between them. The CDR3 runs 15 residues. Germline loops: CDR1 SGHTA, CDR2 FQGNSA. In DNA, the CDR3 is TGTGCCAGCAGCTTAGACTCTGTAAACACCGGGGAGCTGTTTTTT. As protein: CASSLDSVNTGELFF.

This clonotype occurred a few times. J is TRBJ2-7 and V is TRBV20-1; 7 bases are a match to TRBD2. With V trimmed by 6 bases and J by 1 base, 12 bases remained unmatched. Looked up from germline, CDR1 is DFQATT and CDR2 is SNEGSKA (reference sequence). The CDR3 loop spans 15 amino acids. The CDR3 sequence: CSAILGGGASYEQYV. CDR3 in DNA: TGCAGTGCCATCCTTGGGGGGGGAGCTTCCTACGAGCAGTACGTC.

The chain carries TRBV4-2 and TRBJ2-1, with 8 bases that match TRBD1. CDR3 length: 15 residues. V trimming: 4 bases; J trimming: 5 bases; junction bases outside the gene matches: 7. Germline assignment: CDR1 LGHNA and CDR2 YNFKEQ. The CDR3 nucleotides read TGTGCCAGCAGCCTACTACAGGGGGTAAACAATGAGCAGTTCTTC. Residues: CASSLLQGVNNEQFF.

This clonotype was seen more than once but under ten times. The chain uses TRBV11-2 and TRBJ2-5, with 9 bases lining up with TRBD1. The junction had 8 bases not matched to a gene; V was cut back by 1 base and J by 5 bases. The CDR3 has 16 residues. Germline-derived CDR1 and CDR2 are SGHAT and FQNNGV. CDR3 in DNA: TGTGCCAGCAGCTTAGGCGGTCATGGGACAGGGGAGACCCAGTACTTC. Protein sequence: CASSLGGHGTGETQYF.

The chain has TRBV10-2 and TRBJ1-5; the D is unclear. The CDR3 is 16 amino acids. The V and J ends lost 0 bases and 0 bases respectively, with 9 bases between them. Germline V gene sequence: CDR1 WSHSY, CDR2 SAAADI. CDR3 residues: CASSESRRYSNQPQHF. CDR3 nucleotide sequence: TGCGCCAGCAGTGAGTCGAGGCGATATAGCAATCAGCCCCAGCATTTT.

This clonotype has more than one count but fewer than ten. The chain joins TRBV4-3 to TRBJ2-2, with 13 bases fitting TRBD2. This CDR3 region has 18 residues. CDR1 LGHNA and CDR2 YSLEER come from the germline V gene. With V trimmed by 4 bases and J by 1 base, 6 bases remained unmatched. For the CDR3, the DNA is TGCGCCAGCAGCCCAGGACTAGCGGGGGTGCGGAACACCGGGGAGCTGTTTTTT. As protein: CASSPGLAGVRNTGELFF.

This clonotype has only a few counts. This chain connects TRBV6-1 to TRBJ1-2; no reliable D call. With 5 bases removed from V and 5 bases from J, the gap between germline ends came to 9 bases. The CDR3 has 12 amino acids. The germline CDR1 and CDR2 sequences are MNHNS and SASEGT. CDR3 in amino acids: CASSRARYGYTF. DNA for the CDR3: TGTGCCAGCAGTAGGGCGAGGTATGGCTACACCTTC.

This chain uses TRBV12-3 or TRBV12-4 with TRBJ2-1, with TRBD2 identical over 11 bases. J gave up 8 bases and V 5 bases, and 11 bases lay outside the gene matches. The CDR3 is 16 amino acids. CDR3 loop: CASSPTRSGGVYEQFF. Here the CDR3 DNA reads TGTGCCAGCAGTCCCACCCGTAGCGGGGGGGTATATGAGCAGTTCTTC.

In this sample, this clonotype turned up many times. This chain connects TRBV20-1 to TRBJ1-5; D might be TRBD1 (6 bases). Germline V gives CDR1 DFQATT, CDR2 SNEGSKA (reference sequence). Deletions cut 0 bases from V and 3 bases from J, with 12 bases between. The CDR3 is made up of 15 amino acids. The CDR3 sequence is CSARDRGQFNQPQHF. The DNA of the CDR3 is TGCAGTGCTAGAGATCGAGGACAGTTCAATCAGCCCCAGCATTTT.

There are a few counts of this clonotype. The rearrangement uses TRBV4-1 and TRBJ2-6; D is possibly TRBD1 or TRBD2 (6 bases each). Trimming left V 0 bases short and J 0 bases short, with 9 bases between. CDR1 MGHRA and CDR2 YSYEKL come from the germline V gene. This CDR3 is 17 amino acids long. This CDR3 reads CASSQDRGLSGANVLTF. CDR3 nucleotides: TGCGCCAGCAGCCAAGATCGGGGGCTCTCTGGGGCCAACGTCCTGACTTTC.

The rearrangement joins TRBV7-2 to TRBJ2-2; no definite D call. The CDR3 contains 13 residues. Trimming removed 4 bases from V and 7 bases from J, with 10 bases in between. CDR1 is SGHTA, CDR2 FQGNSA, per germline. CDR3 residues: CASSSYGHGELFF. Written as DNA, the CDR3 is TGTGCCAGCAGCTCCTACGGGCACGGGGAGCTGTTTTTT.